Listed below are T cell receptor beta chains from one sample, sequenced in a study of glioma-infiltrating T cells. One entry per CDR3 protein, called by TCRdb with MiXCR from the multiplex PCR reads. The sample yields 400,000 or so distinct CDR3 sequences, around 45% seen once. Sequenced sample: glioma tissue, nonneoplastic brain tissue, or PBMCs (not recorded which). The receptor source for this set is a human donor with low-grade glioma or glioblastoma, undergoing nonglioma brain surgery, or in good health (not recorded which). CDR3s include the opening cysteine and the closing phenylalanine or tryptophan. Fields, in order: J gene, clone size, V gene, D gene, CDR3 protein, CDR3 DNA. D genes are given only for firm matches. A row's size may be missing; if present it is once, few, many or a size class.

j_call: TRBJ1-5
clone_size: -
v_call: TRBV19
d_call: TRBD1
cdr3_aa: CASSGPDRGLGYGNQPQHF
cdr3_nt: TGTGCCAGTAGTGGGCCCGACAGGGGGCTCGGGTATGGCAATCAGCCCCAGCATTTT

j_call: TRBJ2-3
clone_size: -
v_call: TRBV7-2
d_call: TRBD2
cdr3_aa: CASSLARLAGETDKQYF
cdr3_nt: TGTGCCAGCAGCTTAGCCCGACTAGCGGGAGAAACAGATAAGCAGTATTTT

j_call: TRBJ2-7
clone_size: -
v_call: TRBV12-2
d_call: -
cdr3_aa: CASRSPRGQGKDEQYF
cdr3_nt: TGTGCAAGTCGCTCTCCCCGGGGACAGGGGAAGGACGAGCAGTACTTC

j_call: TRBJ1-1
clone_size: -
v_call: TRBV4-1
d_call: -
cdr3_aa: CASSQQTGLNTEAFF
cdr3_nt: TGCGCCAGCAGCCAACAGACAGGTTTGAACACTGAAGCTTTCTTT

j_call: TRBJ2-3
clone_size: few
v_call: TRBV11-2
d_call: -
cdr3_aa: CASSLTVLAGTDTQYF
cdr3_nt: TGTGCCAGCAGCTTAACGGTACTAGCAGGGACAGATACGCAGTATTTT

j_call: TRBJ1-1
clone_size: many
v_call: TRBV15
d_call: -
cdr3_aa: CATSREGGRTEAFF
cdr3_nt: TGTGCCACCAGCAGAGAGGGGGGAAGAACTGAAGCTTTCTTT

j_call: TRBJ2-7
clone_size: -
v_call: TRBV28
d_call: TRBD2
cdr3_aa: CASSLLKLAGVSEQYF
cdr3_nt: TGTGCCAGCAGTTTACTAAAACTAGCGGGAGTCTCCGAGCAGTACTTC

j_call: TRBJ2-4
clone_size: many
v_call: TRBV28
d_call: TRBD1
cdr3_aa: CASRDSLAKNIQYF
cdr3_nt: TGTGCCAGCCGGGACAGCCTAGCCAAAAACATTCAGTACTTC

j_call: TRBJ2-2
clone_size: few
v_call: TRBV24-1
d_call: -
cdr3_aa: CATEGTRTNTGELFF
cdr3_nt: TGTGCCACGGAAGGGACACGGACGAACACCGGGGAGCTGTTTTTT

j_call: TRBJ2-7
clone_size: few
v_call: TRBV7-6
d_call: -
cdr3_aa: CASSSSSQGYEQYF
cdr3_nt: TGTGCCAGCAGCTCTAGTTCACAGGGCTACGAGCAGTACTTC

j_call: TRBJ2-7
clone_size: -
v_call: TRBV29-1
d_call: TRBD1
cdr3_aa: CSVRQGAYEQYF
cdr3_nt: TGCAGCGTGAGACAGGGGGCCTACGAGCAGTACTTC

j_call: TRBJ2-1
clone_size: -
v_call: TRBV19
d_call: TRBD2
cdr3_aa: CASSGVAGPYNEQFF
cdr3_nt: TGTGCCAGTAGTGGAGTAGCGGGACCCTACAATGAGCAGTTCTTC